The T cell receptor (beta chain) described here comes from a study of T cells after yellow fever vaccination. The CDR3 is 14 amino acids. Per the germline V gene, CDR1 is LGHDT and CDR2 is YNNKEL (reference sequence). The V end was cut by 0 bases, the J end by 8 bases, with 13 bases between. A single record per CDR3 protein comes from TCRdb applying MiXCR to the 5' RACE reads. The data show roughly 320,000 distinct CDR3 sequences, approximately 11% seen once. The sequenced sample was CD4+ T cells sorted from PBMCs, obtained 45 days after the yellow fever booster vaccination. The clonotype originates from a man between 18 and 35 years old who received the YFV17D yellow fever vaccine. V gene TRBV3-1 combines with J gene TRBJ1-1; D gene unclear. CDR3 in DNA: TGTGCCAGCAGCCAAGATTGGAAGGGTTTAGAAGCTTTCTTT. Residues: CASSQDWKGLEAFF.